The 22 T cell receptor beta chains reported below all come from one sample, sequenced in a study of shared clonotypes between healthy human individuals. TCRdb's table, derived via immunoSEQ multiplex PCR, lists solely in-frame clones and lacks some. The data show over a million clones, with 78% seen just once and roughly 0.62% held by the top ten. Sequencing was performed on memory CD4+ T cells from PBMCs. Subset reported: CD45RA-negative fraction. These receptors came from a man aged 18 to 30 in good health. Some clones in this sample may be carry-over from other donors' samples.

This clone was seen many times. Other DNA sequences in this specimen translate into the identical CDR3. The chain couples TRBV5-1 to TRBJ2-7; 15 nucleotides align to TRBD2. The length of the CDR3 is 15 residues. Per germline, CDR1 SGHRS and CDR2 YFSETQ. V dropped 4 bases and J dropped 4; count of bases not matched to a gene: 3. The CDR3: CASSLGTSGRYEQYF. The CDR3, as DNA: TGCGCCAGCAGCCTAGGGACTAGCGGGAGGTACGAGCAGTACTTC.

The sample holds one count of this clone. The chain uses TRBV10-3 and TRBJ2-6, with 7 nucleotides matching TRBD1. The germline gives CDR1 ENHRY, CDR2 SYGVKD. The CDR3 sequence is 17 residues long. V was clipped by 3 bases and J by 0 bases; unmatched bases: 5. DNA of the CDR3: TGTGCCATCAGTGACCGACAGGGTATCTCTGGGGCCAACGTCCTGACTTTC. Its protein product is CAISDRQGISGANVLTF.

The V call is TRBV2, the J call TRBJ2-7; 12 nucleotides line up with TRBD1. CDR1 and CDR2 (germline): SNHLY, FYNNEI. The CDR3 is 15 residues long. Trimming removed 5 bases from V and 3 bases from J; junction bases left unmatched: 5. The CDR3 nucleotides read TGTGCCAGCAGTCGCGGGACAGGGGGCTTCTACGAGCAGTACTTC. It is translated as CASSRGTGGFYEQYF.

This clone was seen a handful of times. The J gene is TRBJ1-1, the V gene TRBV7-2; 10 nucleotides agree with TRBD1. The CDR3 is made up of 16 amino acids. Trimming took 3 bases from V and 4 from J; bases not matched to a gene: 8. Germline V gene data show CDR1 as SGHTA and CDR2 as FQGNSA. The CDR3, as DNA: TGTGCCAGCAGCTTCAAGGGACAGGGGTTGAGCACTGAAGCTTTCTTT. This sequence encodes CASSFKGQGLSTEAFF. The whole variable domain, filled in from reference TRBV7-2 and TRBJ1-1, reads GAGVSQSPSNKVTEKGKDVELRCDPISGHTALYWYRQSLGQGLEFLIYFQGNSAPDKSGLPSDRFSAERTGGSVSTLTIQRTQQEDSAVYLCASSFKGQGLSTEAFFGQGTRLTVV.

This clone came up once. A far larger clone differs by one base, so this is likely a read error. This sample also contains other DNA sequences that code for the same CDR3. The chain uses TRBV4-1 and TRBJ1-4; 8 positions agree with TRBD1. The CDR3 loop spans 18 amino acids. The germline V gene encodes CDR1 MGHRA and CDR2 YSYEKL. Losses at the gene ends were 1 base for V and 3 bases for J; bases not matched to a gene: 10. The CDR3 region is CASSQGRDRGGSNEKLFF. CDR3 coding DNA: TGCGCCAGCAGCCAAGGGAGAGACAGGGGAGGATCTAATGAAAAACTGTTTTTT.

This clone appeared once. J is TRBJ1-1 and V is TRBV6-6; the match to TRBD1 covers 7 bases. The germline gives CDR1 MNHNY, CDR2 SVGAGI (reference sequence). V lost 4 bases, J lost 5 bases, and 13 bases stayed unmatched. This CDR3 contains 16 residues. CDR3 coding DNA: TGTGCCAGCAGTTCAAGGACAGGCCCCCAGAGTACTGAAGCTTTCTTT. Protein product: CASSSRTGPQSTEAFF.

The V gene is TRBV28, the J gene TRBJ2-2; D gene uncertain. V was pared by 4 bases and J by 4 bases, with 7 bases between. Germline V gene lookup returns CDR1 MDHEN and CDR2 SYDVKM. There are 13 residues in the CDR3. CDR3 in DNA: TGTGCCAGCAGTTGGCAGAGCACCGGGGAGCTGTTTTTT. Its protein product is CASSWQSTGELFF.

The chain employs TRBV10-2 and TRBJ1-2, with D unresolved. The V and J ends lost 7 bases and 1 base respectively, with 10 bases between them. The germline V gene encodes CDR1 WSHSY and CDR2 SAAADI. The CDR3 runs 13 residues. DNA for the CDR3: TGCGCCAGCACGGCAGCCTATAACTATGGCTACACCTTC. This sequence encodes CASTAAYNYGYTF.

The J gene is TRBJ2-5, the V gene TRBV28, with D unresolved. V was clipped by 0 bases and J by 5 bases, with 7 bases between them. This CDR3 is 13 amino acids long. Per germline, CDR1 MDHEN and CDR2 SYDVKM. In DNA form, the CDR3 reads TGTGCCAGCAGTTTATGGACGCGGGAGACCCAGTACTTC. It encodes CASSLWTRETQYF.

The V and J genes are TRBV7-9 and TRBJ1-1; TRBD1 agrees at 7 bases. The germline CDR1 and CDR2 sequences are SEHNR and FQNEAQ (reference sequence). This CDR3 is built from 14 residues. The V gene end was trimmed by 3 bases and the J gene end by 6 bases; junction bases not matched to a gene: 7. CDR3: CASSFGTVSPEAFF. The CDR3 DNA reads TGTGCCAGCAGCTTCGGGACAGTAAGCCCTGAAGCTTTCTTT.

The J gene is TRBJ1-4, the V gene TRBV7-2; D unresolved. Per germline, CDR1 SGHTA and CDR2 FQGNSA. This CDR3 is 13 amino acids long. V was pared by 3 bases and J by 5 bases, with 7 bases between. The CDR3 nucleotides read TGTGCCAGCAGCTTCCAGCCAAATGAAAAACTGTTTTTT. Its translation: CASSFQPNEKLFF.

The V call is TRBV7-8, the J call TRBJ1-1; the D gene is possibly TRBD1 (5 bases). Deletions cut 11 bases from V and 0 bases from J, with 13 bases between. The CDR3 has 13 residues. CDR1 and CDR2 (germline): SGHVS, FQNEAQ. This CDR3 is CAGIGGVNTEAFF. Here the CDR3 DNA reads TGTGCCGGTATTGGGGGGGTGAACACTGAAGCTTTCTTT. The full variable domain, rest sourced from reference TRBV7-8 and TRBJ1-1, is GAGVSQSPRYKVAKRGQDVALRCDPISGHVSLFWYQQALGQGPEFLTYFQNEAQLDKSGLPSDRFFAERPEGSVSTLKIQRTQQEDSAVYLCAGIGGVNTEAFFGQGTRLTVV.

This clone was observed a few times. V is TRBV30 and J is TRBJ1-1; D unclear. Germline V gives CDR1 GTSNPN, CDR2 SVGIG (reference sequence). This CDR3 spans 17 amino acids. V lost 0 bases and J 0 bases, leaving 17 bases between the germline ends. The CDR3 loop reads CAWSVPPLYILNTEAFF. In nucleotides, the CDR3 is TGTGCCTGGAGTGTTCCACCCCTGTACATTTTGAACACTGAAGCTTTCTTT. Filled out from reference TRBV30 and TRBJ1-1, the complete variable domain reads SQTIHQWPATLVQPVGSPLSLECTVEGTSNPNLYWYRQAAGRGLQLLFYSVGIGQISSEVPQNLSASRPQDRQFILSSKKLLLSDSGFYLCAWSVPPLYILNTEAFFGQGTRLTVV.

The V gene is TRBV6-6, the J gene TRBJ2-7; D remains ambiguous. Trimming pared 6 bases from V and 7 bases from J, leaving 16 bases between. CDR1 and CDR2 (germline): MNHNY, SVGAGI (reference sequence). The CDR3 totals 13 residues. CDR3: CASSNTKVGEQYF. In DNA, the CDR3 is TGTGCCAGCAGCAACACCAAGGTGGGAGAGCAGTACTTC.

This sequence joins TRBV7-2 and TRBJ1-2; 7 positions match TRBD1. The CDR3 consists of 13 residues. Trimming at V came to 5 bases and at J to 5 bases, leaving 5 bases not matched to a gene. Per germline, CDR1 SGHTA and CDR2 FQGNSA. This CDR3 is CASSAGRGYGYTF. The CDR3 region has the DNA TGTGCCAGCAGCGCGGGCAGGGGGTATGGCTACACCTTC.

This clone came up a few times. The rearrangement uses TRBV5-1 and TRBJ2-4; TRBD2 agrees at 8 bases. Germline V gene lookup returns CDR1 SGHRS and CDR2 YFSETQ. J gave up 8 bases and V 4 bases, and 5 bases lay outside the gene matches. The CDR3 consists of 13 residues. CDR3 sequence reads: CASSRREGDIQYF. CDR3 DNA: TGCGCCAGCAGCCGACGGGAGGGGGACATTCAGTACTTC. Supplemented by reference TRBV5-1 and TRBJ2-4, the full variable domain reads KAGVTQTPRYLIKTRGQQVTLSCSPISGHRSVSWYQQTPGQGLQFLFEYFSETQRNKGNFPGRFSGRQFSNSRSEMNVSTLELGDSALYLCASSRREGDIQYFGAGTRLSVL.

The chain uses TRBV5-1 and TRBJ2-7; D unresolved. Germline lookup yields CDR1 SGHRS and CDR2 YFSETQ. V lost 4 bases and J lost 7, with 18 bases in between. The CDR3 is 14 residues long. The CDR3: CASSKDTTPGEQYF. The CDR3 DNA reads TGCGCCAGCAGCAAAGACACCACCCCTGGGGAGCAGTACTTC.

This clone was recorded only once. This chain connects TRBV9 to TRBJ2-6, with D possibly being TRBD1 (5 bases). The germline V gene encodes CDR1 SGDLS and CDR2 YYNGEE. The V end lost 4 bases, the J end lost 4 bases, and 12 bases lay between the germline ends. The CDR3 has 15 residues. CDR3 amino acids: CASSPGFTGANVLTF. The DNA of the CDR3 is TGTGCCAGCAGCCCAGGGTTTACAGGGGCCAACGTCCTGACTTTC.

CDR3 amino acids: CASSASGQSEYGYTF. The CDR3 bases are TGTGCCAGCTCAGCCTCAGGACAGAGCGAATATGGCTACACCTTC. The chain links TRBV18 to TRBJ1-2; D is possibly TRBD1 (6 bases). V shed 5 bases and J shed 5 bases, with 18 bases lying between them. This CDR3 is built from 15 residues. The V gene's germline CDR1 is KGHSH and CDR2 LQKENI.

This clone has a single count. The chain has TRBV7-6 and TRBJ2-5; 7 bases fit TRBD1. The CDR3 extends over 18 amino acids. Germline-derived CDR1 and CDR2 are SGHVS and FNYEAQ. V was clipped by 5 bases and J by 3 bases; unmatched bases: 18. The CDR3 loop is CASSLPTIKGTEKETQYF. DNA for the CDR3: TGTGCCAGCAGCCTACCTACGATAAAGGGGACAGAGAAAGAGACCCAGTACTTC.

The chain couples TRBV5-6 to TRBJ1-1; D unclear. This CDR3 has 14 amino acids. Trimming took 5 bases from V and 2 from J, leaving 13 bases between them. Germline V lookup: CDR1 SGHDT, CDR2 YYEEEE. CDR3 sequence reads: CASSLQILNTEAFF. CDR3 sequence (DNA): TGTGCCAGCAGTTTACAGATACTAAACACTGAAGCTTTCTTT.

CDR3 amino acids: CASSQPGGQYF. The CDR3 nucleotides read TGCGCCAGCAGTCAGCCCGGGGGGCAGTACTTC. The chain employs TRBV23-1 and TRBJ2-7, with a possible D match to TRBD2 (6 bases). Being an ORF, TRBV23-1 has a function that is uncertain. Trimming shortened V by 3 bases and J by 9 bases, and 9 bases separated the two germline ends. The CDR3 contains 11 residues.